One and the same sample provided the 18 T cell receptor beta chains below, sequenced in a study of shared clonotypes between healthy human individuals. Measured with immunoSEQ multiplex PCR; TCRdb has only the in-frame clones, and not every one. The table shows around 530,000 clones, with roughly four fifths occurring only once. Sequenced material: PBMCs. These receptors all come from a woman aged 40-49 years in good health. Some clones in this sample may be carry-over from other donors' samples.

About this clone itself: Here the CDR3 omits its conserved ending phenylalanine or tryptophan, so a read error is the likely source. The genes are TRBV4-1 and TRBJ2-2; D not resolved. The CDR3 runs 11 residues. Germline assignment: CDR1 MGHRA and CDR2 YSYEKL. V shed 1 base and J shed 7 bases, with 1 base lying between them. Written as DNA, the CDR3 is TGCGCCAGCAGCCAAGGCGGGGAGCTGTTTTCT. Its translation is CASSQGGELFS.

The chain recombines TRBV18 with TRBJ2-1; a weak D match, TRBD2 (6 bases). The germline V gene encodes CDR1 KGHSH and CDR2 LQKENI. The CDR3 length is 15 residues. V shed 2 bases and J shed 2 bases, with 10 bases lying between them. CDR3 loop: CASSPYGGAYNEQFF. CDR3 bases: TGTGCCAGCTCACCATACGGCGGGGCCTACAATGAGCAGTTCTTC.

There are a few counts of this clone. The chain is built from TRBV2 and TRBJ1-5, with D tentatively TRBD1 (5 bases). V lost 4 bases and J 0 bases, leaving 7 bases between the germline ends. Germline assignment: CDR1 SNHLY and CDR2 FYNNEI. This CDR3 has 14 amino acids. The chain's CDR3 is CASSGGGSNQPQHF. The CDR3 bases are TGTGCCAGCAGTGGGGGGGGTAGCAATCAGCCCCAGCATTTT.

This clone has more than one count but fewer than ten. The V and J genes are TRBV4-1 and TRBJ2-2; 7 bases match TRBD1. Germline trimming cut 4 bases from V and 4 bases from J; bases unmatched to any gene: 9. This CDR3 is built from 16 residues. Germline lookup yields CDR1 MGHRA and CDR2 YSYEKL. CDR3 coding DNA: TGCGCCAGCAGCCGCCTACAGGGGTCGACCACCGGGGAGCTGTTTTTT. Amino acid sequence: CASSRLQGSTTGELFF.

The chain recombines TRBV9 with TRBJ2-1, with 13 bases lining up with TRBD2. Germline V gene sequence: CDR1 SGDLS, CDR2 YYNGEE. The J segment lost 6 bases and the V segment lost 3 bases, leaving 6 bases of the junction unmatched. The CDR3 covers 16 residues. The CDR3 nucleotides read TGTGCCAGCAGCGATTTAGGACTAGCGGGAGCCAATGAGCAGTTCTTC. Amino acid sequence: CASSDLGLAGANEQFF.

The V and J genes are TRBV11-2 and TRBJ2-1; 11 bases line up with TRBD2. CDR3 length equals 15 residues. With 5 bases clipped from V and 7 bases from J, the junction kept 7 bases outside the gene matches. The germline gives CDR1 SGHAT, CDR2 FQNNGV. CDR3 DNA sequence: TGTGCCAGCAGCAGAACTAGCGGGAGAACGAATGAGCAGTTCTTC. It yields the protein CASSRTSGRTNEQFF.

This chain uses TRBV11-2 with TRBJ2-1, with a weak D call TRBD2 (5 bases). This CDR3 has 14 amino acids. The germline gives CDR1 SGHAT, CDR2 FQNNGV. Trimming removed 5 bases from V and 0 bases from J, with 8 bases in between. The DNA for the CDR3 is TGTGCCAGCAGCGGCAGCGGCTCCTACAATGAGCAGTTCTTC. This codes for CASSGSGSYNEQFF.

The rearrangement links TRBV27 to TRBJ2-3; D not resolved. The V gene's germline CDR1 is MNHEY and CDR2 SMNVEV (reference sequence). The CDR3 spans 15 residues. V dropped 1 base and J dropped 5 bases, with 13 bases sitting between them. The DNA of the CDR3 is TGTGCCAGCAGTTTATTTTTAGCCTTCGGAGATACGCAGTATTTT. Amino acid sequence: CASSLFLAFGDTQYF.

The chain links TRBV19 to TRBJ2-7; 10 bases are a match to TRBD2. The CDR3 consists of 14 residues. CDR1 LNHDA and CDR2 SQIVND come from the germline V gene (reference sequence). Unmatched junction bases numbered 6, after V lost 3 bases and J lost 7 bases. CDR3 loop: CASSITLAGREQYF. As DNA, the CDR3 is TGTGCCAGTAGTATCACACTAGCGGGAAGGGAGCAGTACTTC.

The gene calls are TRBV10-3 and TRBJ2-3; 10 bases map to TRBD1. The CDR3 covers 15 residues. CDR1 and CDR2 (germline): ENHRY, SYGVKD. Germline trimming cut 4 bases from V and 1 base from J; bases unmatched to any gene: 2. CDR3 sequence (DNA): TGTGCCATCAGTGCTGGGACAGGGGGCACAGATACGCAGTATTTT. Translation: CAISAGTGGTDTQYF.

This clone was observed a few times. The rearrangement links TRBV6-1 to TRBJ2-7; maybe TRBD1 (6 bases). V was clipped by 6 bases and J by 0 bases, with 12 bases between them. This CDR3 is built from 14 residues. Germline CDR1 and CDR2: MNHNS and SASEGT. The CDR3: CASRATGPSYEQYF. As DNA, the CDR3 is TGTGCCAGCAGGGCGACAGGTCCCTCCTACGAGCAGTACTTC.

The table lists this clone with many counts. Other DNA sequences within the sample encode an identical CDR3. This chain uses TRBV7-2 with TRBJ2-7; D gene ambiguous. The CDR3 has 11 amino acids. V was shortened by 5 bases and J by 2 bases, with 4 bases between the two germline ends. From germline, CDR1 is SGHTA and CDR2 FQGNSA. The CDR3 loop is CASSPAYEQYF. The CDR3 nucleotides read TGTGCCAGCAGCCCCGCCTACGAGCAGTACTTC.

The chain joins TRBV6-4 to TRBJ2-2; D not resolved. With 5 bases removed from V and 6 bases from J, the gap between germline ends came to 13 bases. CDR1 is MRHNA, CDR2 SNTAGT, per germline. This CDR3 has 14 residues. The CDR3 sequence is CASSWTPGAGELFF. The CDR3, as DNA: TGTGCCAGCAGTTGGACCCCCGGTGCCGGGGAGCTGTTTTTT.

The rearrangement uses TRBV5-1 and TRBJ2-7, with unresolved D. V was cut by 0 bases and J by 6 bases, with 22 bases left in between. Germline V CDR1 and CDR2: SGHRS, YFSETQ. CDR3 length: 17 residues. The CDR3 spells CASSLAGGQAQPGEQYF. The CDR3 coding sequence is TGCGCCAGCAGCTTGGCCGGTGGGCAGGCGCAACCGGGCGAGCAGTACTTC.

J is TRBJ1-1 and V is TRBV5-5; D perhaps matches TRBD1 (5 bases). Trimming took 1 base from V and 1 from J, leaving 11 bases between them. Germline CDR1 SGHKS, CDR2 YYEKEE (reference sequence). The CDR3 totals 15 residues. Here the CDR3 DNA reads TGTGCCAGCAGCTTGTGGGGGGAATCGAACACTGAAGCTTTCTTT. Translated, it gives CASSLWGESNTEAFF.

The chain has TRBV6-5 and TRBJ2-7; possibly TRBD1 or TRBD2 for D (6 bases each). V shed 2 bases and J shed 6 bases, with 14 bases lying between them. The CDR3 runs to 14 residues. From germline, CDR1 is MNHEY and CDR2 SVGAGI. The CDR3 DNA reads TGTGCCAGCAGTTACCCTAGGGGGGCGGGCGAGCAGTACTTC. As protein: CASSYPRGAGEQYF.

This clone has only one observation. This chain connects TRBV29-1 to TRBJ1-1, with TRBD1 matching 7 bases. J lost 0 bases, V lost 3 bases, and 10 bases had no gene match. The CDR3 spans 16 residues. Germline V gene sequence: CDR1 SQVTM, CDR2 ANQGSEA. This chain's CDR3 is CSVEPRTGALNTEAFF. The CDR3 DNA reads TGCAGCGTTGAGCCTAGGACAGGAGCCTTGAACACTGAAGCTTTCTTT.

This clone was detected ten times or more. V is TRBV27 and J is TRBJ1-1; D gene ambiguous. The CDR3 runs to 15 residues. V lost 2 bases, J lost 8 bases, and 18 bases lay in between. Germline V gene data show CDR1 as MNHEY and CDR2 as SMNVEV (reference sequence). CDR3 sequence (DNA): TGTGCCAGCAGTTTACGTGGACTTTACCTAACGGAAGCTTTCTTT. It translates to CASSLRGLYLTEAFF.